This T cell receptor beta chain was profiled in a study of shared clonotypes between healthy human individuals. Clones were read by immunoSEQ multiplex PCR, and TCRdb kept only the in-frame ones, dropping some. Here the sample spans fewer than 3 million clones, 80% to 95% being singletons. CDR1 MDHEN and CDR2 SYDVKM come from the germline V gene. The CDR3 is made up of 16 amino acids. V lost 4 bases to trimming and J lost 3 bases; unmatched junction nucleotides: 6. The TCR originated in a man between 18 and 29 years old in good health. Some clones in this sample may be carry-over from other donors' samples. V gene TRBV28 combines with J gene TRBJ1-5; 10 bases fit TRBD1. Sequenced input: naive CD4+ T cells from PBMCs. Noted subset: CD45RA+ positively selected. The CDR3 DNA reads as TGTGCCAGCAGTTCACCGGGACAGGGGCTCAATCAGCCCCAGCATTTT. It encodes CASSSPGQGLNQPQHF. The full variable domain, rest sourced from reference TRBV28 and TRBJ1-5, is DVKVTQSSRYLVKRTGEKVFLECVQDMDHENMFWYRQDPGLGLRLIYFSYDVKMKEKGDIPEGYSVSREKKERFSLILESASTNQTSMYLCASSSPGQGLNQPQHFGDGTRLSIL.